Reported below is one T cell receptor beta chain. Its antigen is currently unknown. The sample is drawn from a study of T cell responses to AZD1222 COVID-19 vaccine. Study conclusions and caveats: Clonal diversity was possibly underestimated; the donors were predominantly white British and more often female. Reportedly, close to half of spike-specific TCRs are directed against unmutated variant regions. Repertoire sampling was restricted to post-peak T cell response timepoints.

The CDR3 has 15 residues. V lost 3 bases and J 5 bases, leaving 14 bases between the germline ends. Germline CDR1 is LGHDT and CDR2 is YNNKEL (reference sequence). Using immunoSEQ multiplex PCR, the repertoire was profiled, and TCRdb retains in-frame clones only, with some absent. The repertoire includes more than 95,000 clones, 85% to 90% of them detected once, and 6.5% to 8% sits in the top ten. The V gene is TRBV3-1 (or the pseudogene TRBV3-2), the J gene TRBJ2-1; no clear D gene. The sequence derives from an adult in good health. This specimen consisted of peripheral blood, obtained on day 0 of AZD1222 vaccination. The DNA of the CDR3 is TGTGCCAGCAGCCAGAGAGCTATAACCGACAATGAGCAGTTCTTC. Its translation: CASSQRAITDNEQFF.